This T cell receptor (beta chain) was profiled in a study of T cells expressing NK-cell markers. Findings of the study overall: Of CD8+ T cells, 1.0-7.0% belonged to dominant NKG2C+ clonotypes in several donors. In a few donors, these clonotypes also led the CD3+CD56-NKG2C+ fraction.

This CDR3 contains 17 residues. CDR1 SGHRS and CDR2 YFSETQ come from the germline V gene. TCRdb re-called the 5' RACE reads and gives one entry per CDR3 protein, without DNA. Recorded for this sample: about 110,000 distinct CDR3 sequences. Details on this clonotype: Antigen specificity is unknown.

The chain is built from TRBV5-1 and TRBJ2-3; the TCRdb call, TRBD2, lacks DNA for checking. The specimen was blood T cells: a sorted CD56 or NKG2C T cell subset, CD4+ or CD8+ T cells, or bulk PBMC T cells (not recorded which). The TCR was taken from a woman aged 18 to 75 in good health. CDR3 loop: CASSLQQRGGLTDTQYF.